The TCR beta chain under discussion was sequenced for a study of PD-1 blockade in classical Hodgkin lymphoma. Study-wide results and limits: Complete responders started with a diversity level that resembled newly diagnosed patients at baseline. Before treatment, TCR diversity in newly diagnosed patients was reportedly lower than in healthy donors. Among the patients, those starting nivolumab under 1 year after ASCT were excluded. Repertoire differences lack defined causes, possibly disease activity or prior therapy.

Every one of the patients relapsed after autologous stem cell transplantation (brentuximab vedotin exposure was variable). Assay: immunoSEQ multiplex PCR; the TCRdb copy retains only in-frame clones and omits some. The repertoire holds around 150,000 clones, with about 78% as singletons. As regards this clone: Its specificity is unknown.

The length of the CDR3 is 15 residues. The V call is TRBV7-5, the J call TRBJ2-3; the DNA was not compared with TRBD2, the D call given in the table. TRBV7-5 is annotated as a pseudogene. This receptor was taken from a human donor with classical Hodgkin lymphoma. Sequenced here: peripheral blood mononuclear cells (PBMCs), sampled before the second cycle of nivolumab. This CDR3 reads CARSFSGVKADTQYF. The CDR3 DNA reads TGTGCCAGAAGCTTTAGCGGGGTTAAGGCAGATACGCAGTATTTT.